A single sample is the source of the 16 T cell receptor beta chains below, sequenced in a study of blood T cell repertoires in COVID-19. Profiled with immunoSEQ multiplex PCR; TCRdb holds only in-frame clones, not every one. This table holds 250,000 or so clones, approximately 84% found once. The sample taken for sequencing was PBMCs or T cells enriched from blood (not recorded which). The source of these receptors is a man in his forties or fifties who had recovered from COVID-19.

The J gene is TRBJ1-6, the V gene TRBV9; no clear D gene. This CDR3 has 15 amino acids. V was shortened by 1 base and J by 12 bases, with 17 bases between the two germline ends. The germline CDR1 and CDR2 sequences are SGDLS and YYNGEE. CDR3 region: CASSVYAGVNQPLHF. CDR3 bases: TGTGCCAGCAGCGTATATGCGGGAGTCAATCAACCCCTCCACTTT.

The chain has TRBV10-2 and TRBJ1-6; weak D call: TRBD1 (6 bases). Germline-derived CDR1 and CDR2 are WSHSY and SAAADI. CDR3 size: 14 residues. Trimming removed 10 bases at V and 7 bases at J, with 17 bases between. DNA of the CDR3: TGCGCCACTCAATCGGGGGGCCTAAATTCACCCCTCCACTTT. Translation gives CATQSGGLNSPLHF.

The gene calls are TRBV19 and TRBJ1-6, with D perhaps TRBD1 (6 bases). Trimming took 1 base from V and 2 from J, leaving 6 bases between them. The CDR3 is 15 residues long. Germline-derived CDR1 and CDR2 are LNHDA and SQIVND (reference sequence). The CDR3 protein is CASSIGQAYNSPLHF. The CDR3 bases are TGTGCCAGTAGTATAGGACAGGCCTATAATTCACCCCTCCACTTT.

This chain connects TRBV5-1 to TRBJ2-1; 10 bases are a match to TRBD2. Germline V gives CDR1 SGHRS, CDR2 YFSETQ. The CDR3 is made up of 15 amino acids. Germline trimming cut 4 bases from V and 5 bases from J; bases unmatched to any gene: 6. The CDR3 bases are TGCGCCAGCAGCGTCGGACTAGCGGCCAACAATGAGCAGTTCTTC. This encodes CASSVGLAANNEQFF.

The CDR3 here is CALPHGRGVNEQFF. The CDR3 nucleotides are TGTGCCCTCCCCCACGGGAGAGGGGTGAATGAGCAGTTCTTC. The chain employs TRBV3-1 (or the pseudogene TRBV3-2) and TRBJ2-1; D may be TRBD2 (6 bases). Per germline, CDR1 LGHDT and CDR2 YNNKEL (reference sequence). Trimming shortened V by 11 bases and J by 7 bases, and 21 bases separated the two germline ends. The length of the CDR3 is 14 residues.

The V and J genes are TRBV10-3 and TRBJ2-1; 11 positions match TRBD2. V was clipped by 2 bases and J by 8 bases; unmatched bases: 5. The CDR3 is 15 residues long. Germline V lookup: CDR1 ENHRY, CDR2 SYGVKD. In DNA, the CDR3 is TGTGCCATCAGTGAGGTAGCGGGGGGGCCCCATGAGCAGTTCTTC. It is translated as CAISEVAGGPHEQFF.

J is TRBJ1-1 and V is TRBV4-2; possibly TRBD1 for D (5 bases). V was pared by 0 bases and J by 1 base, with 9 bases between. Germline CDR1 and CDR2: LGHNA and YNFKEQ. The CDR3 extends over 15 amino acids. Written as DNA, the CDR3 is TGTGCCAGCAGCCAAGAAGGGAGGGGGAACACTGAAGCTTTCTTT. It codes for CASSQEGRGNTEAFF.

This chain connects TRBV3-1 (or the pseudogene TRBV3-2) to TRBJ1-2; the D gene is possibly TRBD1 (5 bases). The CDR3 extends over 16 amino acids. Germline lookup yields CDR1 LGHDT and CDR2 YNNKEL (reference sequence). The V gene lost 9 bases and the J gene lost 8 bases, with 28 bases spanning the gap. In DNA form, the CDR3 reads TGTGCCAGATCGGGAGGGGTCCCTTGTGGCGCCAGGGGCTACACCTTC. Amino acids: CARSGGVPCGARGYTF.

V is TRBV27 and J is TRBJ2-1, with TRBD2 as a possible D gene (7 bases). The germline V and J ends were trimmed by 8 bases and 0 bases, with 11 bases remaining between them. Germline V lookup: CDR1 MNHEY, CDR2 SMNVEV (reference sequence). The CDR3 loop spans 14 amino acids. The CDR3 here is CASSGGSSYNEQFF. CDR3 in DNA: TGTGCCAGCTCGGGGGGCAGCTCCTACAATGAGCAGTTCTTC.

The chain links TRBV4-3 to TRBJ1-6, with D tentatively TRBD1 (5 bases). The CDR3 has 12 residues. CDR1 and CDR2 from the germline V gene are LGHNA and YSLEER. V was shortened by 6 bases and J by 14 bases, with 14 bases between the two germline ends. The CDR3: CASRQDLGTLHF. The CDR3 coding sequence is TGCGCCAGCAGACAGGACCTAGGGACCCTCCACTTT.

The V and J genes are TRBV6-2 or TRBV6-3 and TRBJ1-1; no reliable D call. Trimming shortened V by 2 bases and J by 8 bases, and 9 bases separated the two germline ends. Germline values: CDR1 MNHEY, CDR2 SVGEGT. This CDR3 is 12 amino acids long. The CDR3 here is CASSYTSSEAFF. Here the CDR3 DNA reads TGTGCCAGCAGTTACACAAGTTCCGAAGCTTTCTTT.

The CDR3 loop reads CASSSNVGQGYEQYF. The CDR3 DNA reads as TGTGCCAGCAGCTCCAACGTAGGGCAGGGGTACGAGCAGTACTTC. V gene TRBV7-6 combines with J gene TRBJ2-7; tentative D call: TRBD1 (6 bases). The CDR3 contains 15 residues. Germline loops: CDR1 SGHVS, CDR2 FNYEAQ. Trimming took 4 bases from V and 4 from J, leaving 17 bases between them.

This chain joins TRBV11-2 and TRBJ1-2, with 8 bases aligning to TRBD1. CDR3 length: 15 residues. The ends lost 6 bases at V and 8 bases at J; junction bases unmatched: 14. CDR1 SGHAT and CDR2 FQNNGV come from the germline V gene. The CDR3: CASSRDSTGDFGYTF. CDR3 in DNA: TGTGCCAGCAGTCGAGACTCGACAGGGGACTTCGGCTACACCTTC.

The CDR3 DNA follows: TGTGCCAGCAGCCCGGGACAGGGTAGAGATACGCAGTATTTT. This codes for CASSPGQGRDTQYF. The J gene is TRBJ2-3, the V gene TRBV27; 9 nucleotides line up with TRBD1. The germline CDR1 and CDR2 sequences are MNHEY and SMNVEV (reference sequence). The junction had 6 bases not matched to a gene; V was cut back by 6 bases and J by 5 bases. CDR3 length equals 14 residues.

This clone was recorded only once. The chain combines TRBV28 with TRBJ1-2; unclear D gene. Germline V gene data show CDR1 as MDHEN and CDR2 as SYDVKM. With 5 bases removed from V and 0 bases from J, the gap between germline ends came to 16 bases. The length of the CDR3 is 16 residues. CDR3 bases: TGTGCCAGCAGTCCACTGCCGGGTAATACTAACTATGGCTACACCTTC. It encodes CASSPLPGNTNYGYTF.

This chain uses TRBV4-1 with TRBJ1-1; tentatively, D is TRBD1 (5 bases). V lost 0 bases, J lost 0 bases, and 5 bases lay in between. The CDR3 is 14 residues long. CDR1 and CDR2 (germline): MGHRA, YSYEKL. The CDR3 spells CASSQEGLNTEAFF. The DNA for the CDR3 is TGCGCCAGCAGCCAAGAGGGGCTGAACACTGAAGCTTTCTTT.